This T cell receptor beta chain was captured in a study of response to subunit inactivated influenza vaccine. Study results and caveats: It was the authors' suggestion that each seasonal influenza vaccination recruits few new T cells.

TCRdb independently ran MiXCR on the RT-PCR reads; one entry per CDR3 protein. This table holds roughly 190,000 distinct CDR3 sequences, 13% to 15% found once. Between the trimmed V and J ends, which lost 0 bases and 2 bases, there was a span of 7 bases. This CDR3 is built from 14 residues. In germline, CDR1 is LGHNA, CDR2 YSLEER. This clonotype was seen many times. The target antigen is unknown. Sequenced here: CD8+ T cells sorted from PBMCs, sampled 4 to 6 days after vaccination. V is TRBV4-3 and J is TRBJ1-2; D is unresolved. The sequence came from a man aged 50-59 years who received an inactivated influenza vaccine. DNA for the CDR3: TGCGCCAGCAGCCAAGATAGTAGGAACTATGGCTACACCTTC. Protein product: CASSQDSRNYGYTF.